This entry concerns a single T cell receptor (beta chain). Its antigen remains unidentified. This sample stems from a study of tumor-infiltrating lymphocytes in localized non-small cell lung cancer. Study summary: Patients included smokers and never-smokers with various histologies, some sampled after neoadjuvant chemotherapy.

The protocol was immunoSEQ multiplex PCR, while the TCRdb copy is restricted to in-frame clones and leaves out a portion. The sample has more than 12,000 clones; 55% to 70% are singletons. V was pared by 7 bases and J by 4 bases, with 22 bases between. Germline loops: CDR1 SNHLY, CDR2 FYNNEI. CDR3 length equals 16 residues. Findings of the study overall: TCR sequencing covered a subset of patients with enough tissue.

The chain uses TRBV2 and TRBJ1-2; possible D gene TRBD1, 6 bases. Sequenced material: uninvolved lung tissue not adjacent to the tumor. The sequence was collected from a human donor with non-small cell lung cancer. The CDR3 loop is CASTPKDGQSSYGYTF. CDR3 sequence (DNA): TGTGCCAGCACACCAAAGGACGGACAGTCGTCCTATGGCTACACCTTC. The whole variable domain, filled in from reference TRBV2 and TRBJ1-2, reads EPEVTQTPSHQVTQMGQEVILRCVPISNHLYFYWYRQILGQKVEFLVSFYNNEISEKSEIFDDQFSVERPDGSNFTLKIRSTKLEDSAMYFCASTPKDGQSSYGYTFGSGTRLTVV.